This record looks at one T cell receptor beta chain sequence and its context. Repertoires were generated with immunoSEQ multiplex PCR, while TCRdb's copy carries only in-frame clones and drops some. In the table there are 7,500 to 9,500 clones, 90% of which are singletons. This sample was included in a study of technical replicates of blood from a handful of donors. Germline V gene lookup returns CDR1 SNHLY and CDR2 FYNNEI. The CDR3 consists of 14 residues. After removal of 6 bases from V and 4 bases from J, the junction contained 3 bases not matched to a gene. The origin of this receptor is a human donor in good health. The genes are TRBV2 and TRBJ2-7, with 13 bases aligning to TRBD2. The material sequenced was PBMCs. The chain's CDR3 is CASRPGLAGYEQYF. The CDR3 bases are TGTGCCAGCAGGCCGGGACTAGCGGGATACGAGCAGTACTTC.